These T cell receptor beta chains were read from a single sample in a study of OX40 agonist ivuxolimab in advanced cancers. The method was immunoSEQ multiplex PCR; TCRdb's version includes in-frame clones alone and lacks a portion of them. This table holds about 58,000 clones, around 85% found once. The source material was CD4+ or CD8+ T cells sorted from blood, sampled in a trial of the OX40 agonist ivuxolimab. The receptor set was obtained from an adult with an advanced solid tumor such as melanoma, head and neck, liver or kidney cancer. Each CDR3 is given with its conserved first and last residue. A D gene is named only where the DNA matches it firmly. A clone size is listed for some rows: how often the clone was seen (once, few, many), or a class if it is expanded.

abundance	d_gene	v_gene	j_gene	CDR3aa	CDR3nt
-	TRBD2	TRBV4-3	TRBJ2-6	CASSQDRSGGGANVLTF	TGCGCCAGCAGCCAAGATCGAAGCGGGGGTGGGGCCAACGTCCTGACTTTC
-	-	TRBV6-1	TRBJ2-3	CASSGGGVRTDTQYF	TGTGCCAGCAGTGGTGGGGGAGTCAGAACAGATACGCAGTATTTT
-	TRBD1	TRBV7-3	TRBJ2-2	CASSARQGADTGELFF	TGTGCCAGCAGCGCTAGACAGGGGGCTGACACCGGGGAGCTGTTTTTT
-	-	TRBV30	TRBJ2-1	CAWSKGRQGLRNEQFF	TGTGCCTGGAGCAAAGGTCGGCAGGGATTGAGGAATGAGCAGTTCTTC
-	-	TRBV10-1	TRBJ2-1	CASKGEQFF	TGCGCCAGCAAGGGTGAGCAGTTCTTC
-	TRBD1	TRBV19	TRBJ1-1	CASSLGLGTGGVMRTEAFF	TGTGCCAGTAGTCTCGGTCTCGGGACAGGGGGCGTGATGAGGACTGAAGCTTTCTTT
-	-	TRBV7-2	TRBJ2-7	CASSYSGSTYEQYF	TGTGCCAGCAGCTATAGTGGGAGCACCTACGAGCAGTACTTC
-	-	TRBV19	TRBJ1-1	CASSTQGRTEAFF	TGTGCCAGTAGTACACAGGGTAGGACTGAAGCTTTCTTT
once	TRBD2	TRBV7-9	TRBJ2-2	CASSLISASGQNTGELFF	TGTGCCAGCAGCTTAATATCGGCTAGCGGGCAGAACACCGGGGAGCTGTTTTTT
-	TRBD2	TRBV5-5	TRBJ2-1	CASSNLGGLPLNEQFF	TGTGCCAGCAGCAATCTTGGGGGACTACCTCTCAATGAGCAGTTCTTC
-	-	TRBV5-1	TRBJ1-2	CASSLGRAGVNYGYTF	TGCGCCAGCAGCTTGGGGAGGGCGGGAGTTAACTATGGCTACACCTTC
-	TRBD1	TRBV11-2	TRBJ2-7	CASSKLGQVMAGYEQYF	TGTGCCAGCAGCAAATTGGGACAGGTCATGGCGGGCTACGAGCAGTACTTC
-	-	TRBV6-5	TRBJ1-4	CASRRGATNEKLFF	TGTGCCAGCAGGCGGGGGGCAACTAATGAAAAACTGTTTTTT
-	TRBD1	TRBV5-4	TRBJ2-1	CASSPGTGAHNEQFF	TGTGCCAGCAGTCCCGGGACAGGGGCGCACAATGAGCAGTTCTTC
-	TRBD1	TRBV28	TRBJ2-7	CASTPWTGYYEQYF	TGTGCCAGCACCCCCTGGACAGGGTACTACGAGCAGTACTTC
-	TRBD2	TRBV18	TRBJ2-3	CASSQLAGGRTDTQYF	TGTGCCAGCTCCCAACTAGCGGGAGGGCGGACAGATACGCAGTATTTT
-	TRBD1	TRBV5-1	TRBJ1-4	CASSLAGGGIEKLFF	TGCGCCAGCAGCTTGGCCGGAGGGGGCATCGAGAAACTGTTTTTT
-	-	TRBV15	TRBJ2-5	CATSRGGDSQTQYF	TGTGCCACCAGCAGAGGAGGTGACAGTCAGACCCAGTACTTC
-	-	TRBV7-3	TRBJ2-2	CASSFSSTGELFF	TGTGCCAGCAGTTTCTCGAGCACCGGGGAGCTGTTTTTT
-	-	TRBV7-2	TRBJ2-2	CASSFWRDTGELFF	TGTGCCAGCAGCTTTTGGCGGGACACCGGGGAGCTGTTTTTT
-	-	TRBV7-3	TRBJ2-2	CASSLGRGNTGELFF	TGTGCCAGCAGCTTGGGGCGGGGAAACACCGGGGAGCTGTTTTTT
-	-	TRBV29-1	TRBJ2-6	CSVRDHAGANVLTF	TGCAGCGTCAGGGACCATGCTGGGGCCAACGTCCTGACTTTC
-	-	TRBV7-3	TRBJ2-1	CASSLGSRNEQFF	TGTGCCAGCAGCTTGGGGAGTCGCAATGAGCAGTTCTTC
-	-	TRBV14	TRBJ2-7	CASSQDGQMTTYEQYF	TGTGCCAGCAGCCAAGACGGCCAGATGACCACCTACGAGCAGTACTTC
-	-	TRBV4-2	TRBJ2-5	CASSLAGSAETQYF	TGTGCCAGCAGCTTGGCAGGATCTGCAGAGACCCAGTACTTC
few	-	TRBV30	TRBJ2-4	CAWSADLVGKNIQYF	TGTGCCTGGAGCGCTGATTTGGTGGGGAAAAACATTCAGTACTTC
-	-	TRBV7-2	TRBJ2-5	CASSLLGGEETQYF	TGTGCCAGCAGCTTACTCGGGGGAGAGGAGACCCAGTACTTC
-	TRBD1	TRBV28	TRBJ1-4	CASSLTGEYEKLFF	TGTGCCAGCAGTTTGACAGGGGAGTATGAAAAACTGTTTTTT
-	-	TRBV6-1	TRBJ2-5	CASCSTRDGGTQYF	TGTGCCAGCTGTTCTACCAGGGATGGAGGGACCCAGTACTTC
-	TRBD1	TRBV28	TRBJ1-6	CASSQGTGGTSPLHF	TGTGCCAGCAGCCAAGGGACAGGGGGTACTTCACCCCTCCACTTT
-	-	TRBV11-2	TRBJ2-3	CASSWTPATDTQYF	TGTGCCAGCAGCTGGACTCCCGCCACAGATACGCAGTATTTT
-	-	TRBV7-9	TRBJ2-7	CASSLAEGNYEQYF	TGTGCCAGCAGCTTAGCGGAAGGCAACTACGAGCAGTACTTC